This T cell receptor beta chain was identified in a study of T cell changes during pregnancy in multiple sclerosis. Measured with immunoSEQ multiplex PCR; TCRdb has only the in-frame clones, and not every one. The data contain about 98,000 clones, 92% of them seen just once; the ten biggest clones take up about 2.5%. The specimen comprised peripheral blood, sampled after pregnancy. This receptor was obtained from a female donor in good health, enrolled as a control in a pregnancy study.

CDR3 nucleotide sequence: TGTGCCAGCAGCCCCCCAAGGACAGGGGACAATGAGCAGTTCTTC. Protein: CASSPPRTGDNEQFF. The chain is built from TRBV7-8 and TRBJ2-1, with 9 positions matching TRBD1. The CDR3 loop spans 15 amino acids. V lost 5 bases to trimming and J lost 5 bases; unmatched junction nucleotides: 7. Per germline, CDR1 SGHVS and CDR2 FQNEAQ.